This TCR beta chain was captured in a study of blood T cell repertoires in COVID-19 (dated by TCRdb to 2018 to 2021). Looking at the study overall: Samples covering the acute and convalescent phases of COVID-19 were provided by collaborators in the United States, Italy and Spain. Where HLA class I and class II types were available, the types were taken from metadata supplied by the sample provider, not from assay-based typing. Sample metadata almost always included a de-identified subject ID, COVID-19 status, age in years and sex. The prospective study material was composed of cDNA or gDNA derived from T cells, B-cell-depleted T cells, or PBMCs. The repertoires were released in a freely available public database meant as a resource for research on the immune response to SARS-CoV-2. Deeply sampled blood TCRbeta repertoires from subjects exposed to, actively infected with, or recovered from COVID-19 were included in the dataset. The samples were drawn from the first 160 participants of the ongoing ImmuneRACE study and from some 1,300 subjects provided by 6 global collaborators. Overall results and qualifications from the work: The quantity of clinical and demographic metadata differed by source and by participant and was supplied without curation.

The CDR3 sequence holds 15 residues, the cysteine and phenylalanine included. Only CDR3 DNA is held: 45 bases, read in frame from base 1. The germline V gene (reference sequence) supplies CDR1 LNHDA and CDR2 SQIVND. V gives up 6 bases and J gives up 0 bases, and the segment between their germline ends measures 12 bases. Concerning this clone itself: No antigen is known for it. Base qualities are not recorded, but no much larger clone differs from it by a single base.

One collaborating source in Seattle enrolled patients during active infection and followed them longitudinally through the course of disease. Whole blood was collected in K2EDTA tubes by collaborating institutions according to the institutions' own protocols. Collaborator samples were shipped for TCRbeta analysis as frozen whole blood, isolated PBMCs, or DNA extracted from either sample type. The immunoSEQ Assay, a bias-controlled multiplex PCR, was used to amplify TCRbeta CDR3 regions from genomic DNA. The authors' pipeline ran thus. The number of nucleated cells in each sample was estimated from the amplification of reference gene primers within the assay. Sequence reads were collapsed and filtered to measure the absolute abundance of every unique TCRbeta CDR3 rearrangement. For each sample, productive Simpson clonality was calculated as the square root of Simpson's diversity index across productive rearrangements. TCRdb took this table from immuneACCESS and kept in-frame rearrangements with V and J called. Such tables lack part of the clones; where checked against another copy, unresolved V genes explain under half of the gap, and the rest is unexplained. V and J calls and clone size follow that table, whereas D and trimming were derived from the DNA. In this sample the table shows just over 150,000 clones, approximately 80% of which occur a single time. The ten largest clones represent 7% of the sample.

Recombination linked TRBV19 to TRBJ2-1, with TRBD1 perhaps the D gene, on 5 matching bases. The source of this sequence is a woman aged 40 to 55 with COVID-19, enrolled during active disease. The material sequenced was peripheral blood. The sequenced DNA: TGTGCCAGTAGCCTTGGCAGGGACTCCTACAATGAGCAGTTCTTC. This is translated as CASSLGRDSYNEQFF.